Described below is a single T cell receptor beta chain sequence and its context. This CDR3 is built from 14 residues. The V end lost 4 bases, the J end lost 3 bases, and 14 bases lay between the germline ends. Germline V lookup: CDR1 SGHRS, CDR2 YFSETQ. The data originate from a study of blood T cell repertoires in COVID-19. The overall study: Samples of COVID-19 (acute and convalescent) were obtained from the United States, Italy and Spain.

Original processing notes: Counts of nucleated cells, estimated from reference gene primer amplification, were obtained. Repertoires were generated with immunoSEQ multiplex PCR, while TCRdb's copy carries only in-frame clones and drops some. The V and J calls and clone size come from that table; D and trimming were worked out from the DNA. The sample lists 270,000 or so clones, 85% seen once, with roughly 14% in the top ten. Sequencing was done on a sample of peripheral blood. This clonotype was sampled from a human donor in a cohort sampled during active COVID-19. The chain joins TRBV5-1 to TRBJ2-7, with a possible D match to TRBD1 (6 bases). As DNA, the CDR3 is TGCGCCAGCAGCAGGGACAAGGAAAACTACGAGCAGTACTTC. Protein sequence: CASSRDKENYEQYF.